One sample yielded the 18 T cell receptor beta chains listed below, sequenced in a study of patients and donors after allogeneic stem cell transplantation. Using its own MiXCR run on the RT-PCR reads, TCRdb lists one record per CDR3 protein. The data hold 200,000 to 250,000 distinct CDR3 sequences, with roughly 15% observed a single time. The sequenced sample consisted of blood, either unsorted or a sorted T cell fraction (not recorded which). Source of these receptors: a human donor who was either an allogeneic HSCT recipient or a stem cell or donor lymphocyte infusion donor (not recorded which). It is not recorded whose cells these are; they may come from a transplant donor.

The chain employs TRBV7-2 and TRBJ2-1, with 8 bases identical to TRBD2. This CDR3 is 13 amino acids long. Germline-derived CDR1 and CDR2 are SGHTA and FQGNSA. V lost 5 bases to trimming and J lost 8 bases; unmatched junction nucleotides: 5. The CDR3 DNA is TGTGCCAGCAGCCCTAGCGGGTGGGATGAGCAGTTCTTC. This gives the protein CASSPSGWDEQFF.

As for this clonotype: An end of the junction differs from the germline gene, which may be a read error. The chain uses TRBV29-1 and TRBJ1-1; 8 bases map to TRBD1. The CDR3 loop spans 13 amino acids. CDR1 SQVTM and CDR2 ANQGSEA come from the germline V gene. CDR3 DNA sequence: TGCAGCTTACTCCAGGGGGCGAGTACTGAAACTTTCTTT. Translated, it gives CSLLQGASTETFF.

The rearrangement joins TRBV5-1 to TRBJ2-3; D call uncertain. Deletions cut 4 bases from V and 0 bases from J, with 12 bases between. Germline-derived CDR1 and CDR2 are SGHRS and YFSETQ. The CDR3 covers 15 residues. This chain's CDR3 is CASSKDLTSTDTQYF. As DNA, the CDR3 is TGCGCCAGCAGCAAAGACTTAACTAGCACAGATACGCAGTATTTT. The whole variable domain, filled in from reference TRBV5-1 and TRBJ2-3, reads KAGVTQTPRYLIKTRGQQVTLSCSPISGHRSVSWYQQTPGQGLQFLFEYFSETQRNKGNFPGRFSGRQFSNSRSEMNVSTLELGDSALYLCASSKDLTSTDTQYFGPGTRLTVL.

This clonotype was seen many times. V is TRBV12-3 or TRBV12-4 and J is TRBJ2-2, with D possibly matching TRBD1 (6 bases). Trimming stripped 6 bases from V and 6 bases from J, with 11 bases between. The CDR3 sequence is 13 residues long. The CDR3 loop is CASSPRGSGELFF. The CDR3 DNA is TGTGCCAGCAGCCCCAGGGGTTCCGGGGAGCTGTTTTTT.

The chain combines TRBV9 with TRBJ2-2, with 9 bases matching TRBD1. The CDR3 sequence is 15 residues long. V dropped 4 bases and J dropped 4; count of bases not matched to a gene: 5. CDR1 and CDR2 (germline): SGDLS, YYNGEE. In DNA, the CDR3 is TGTGCCAGCAGCATCGGACAGGGGAGCACCGGGGAGCTGTTTTTT. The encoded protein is CASSIGQGSTGELFF.

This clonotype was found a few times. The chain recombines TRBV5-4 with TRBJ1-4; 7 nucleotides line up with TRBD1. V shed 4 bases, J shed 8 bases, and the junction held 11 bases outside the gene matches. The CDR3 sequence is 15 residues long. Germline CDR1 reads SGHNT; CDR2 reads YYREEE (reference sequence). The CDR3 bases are TGTGCCAGCAGCAGACAGGGAAGTGGAGAAGAAAAACTGTTTTTT. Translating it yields CASSRQGSGEEKLFF.

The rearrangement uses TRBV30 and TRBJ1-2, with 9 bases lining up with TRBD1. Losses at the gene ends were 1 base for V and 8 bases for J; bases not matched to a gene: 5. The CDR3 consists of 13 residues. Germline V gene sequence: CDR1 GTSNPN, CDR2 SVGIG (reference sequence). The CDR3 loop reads CAWSAGQGIGYTF. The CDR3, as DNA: TGTGCCTGGAGTGCCGGACAGGGGATAGGCTACACCTTC.

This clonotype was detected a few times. CDR3 nucleotide sequence: TGTGCCAGCAGCACCCGACTGTCGGCGGGGGGGAACACCGGGGAGCTGTTTTTT. Translated, it gives CASSTRLSAGGNTGELFF. The genes are TRBV11-2 and TRBJ2-2; 8 bases map to TRBD2. V gave up 5 bases and J gave up 1 base; unmatched junction bases: 12. This CDR3 spans 18 amino acids. The germline V gene encodes CDR1 SGHAT and CDR2 FQNNGV. Based on the CDR3 plus reference TRBV11-2 and TRBJ2-2, the full variable domain is EAGVAQSPRYKIIEKRQSVAFWCNPISGHATLYWYQQILGQGPKLLIQFQNNGVVDDSQLPKDRFSAERLKGVDSTLKIQPAKLEDSAVYLCASSTRLSAGGNTGELFFGEGSRLTVL.

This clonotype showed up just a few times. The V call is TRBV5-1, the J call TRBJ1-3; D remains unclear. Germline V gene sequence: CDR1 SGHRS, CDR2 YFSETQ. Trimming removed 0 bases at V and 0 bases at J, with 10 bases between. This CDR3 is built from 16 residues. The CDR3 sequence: CASSLARQDSGNTIYF. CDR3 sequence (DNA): TGCGCCAGCAGCTTGGCCCGGCAGGACTCTGGAAACACCATATATTTT. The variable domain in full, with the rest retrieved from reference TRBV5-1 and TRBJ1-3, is KAGVTQTPRYLIKTRGQQVTLSCSPISGHRSVSWYQQTPGQGLQFLFEYFSETQRNKGNFPGRFSGRQFSNSRSEMNVSTLELGDSALYLCASSLARQDSGNTIYFGEGSWLTVV.

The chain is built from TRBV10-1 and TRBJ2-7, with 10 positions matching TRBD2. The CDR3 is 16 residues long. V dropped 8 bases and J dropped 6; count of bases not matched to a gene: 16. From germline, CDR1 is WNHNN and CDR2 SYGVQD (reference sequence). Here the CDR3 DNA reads TGCGCCAGCGCCGATCAGGGACTAGCGATTTCTCGCGAGCAGTACTTC. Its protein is CASADQGLAISREQYF.

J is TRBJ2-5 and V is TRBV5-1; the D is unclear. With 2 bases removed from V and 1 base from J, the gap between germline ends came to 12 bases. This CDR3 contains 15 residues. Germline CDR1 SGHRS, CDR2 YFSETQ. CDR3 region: CASSFGSRPQETQYF. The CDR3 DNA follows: TGCGCCAGCAGCTTCGGCTCCCGCCCCCAAGAGACCCAGTACTTC. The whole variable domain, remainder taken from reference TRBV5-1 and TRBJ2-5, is KAGVTQTPRYLIKTRGQQVTLSCSPISGHRSVSWYQQTPGQGLQFLFEYFSETQRNKGNFPGRFSGRQFSNSRSEMNVSTLELGDSALYLCASSFGSRPQETQYFGPGTRLLVL.

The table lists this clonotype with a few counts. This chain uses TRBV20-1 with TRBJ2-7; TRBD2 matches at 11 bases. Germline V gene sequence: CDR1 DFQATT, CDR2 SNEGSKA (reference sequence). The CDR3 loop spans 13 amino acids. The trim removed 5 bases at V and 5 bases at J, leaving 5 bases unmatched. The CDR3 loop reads CSALAGGPHEQYF. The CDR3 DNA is TGCAGTGCTTTAGCGGGAGGGCCCCACGAGCAGTACTTC.

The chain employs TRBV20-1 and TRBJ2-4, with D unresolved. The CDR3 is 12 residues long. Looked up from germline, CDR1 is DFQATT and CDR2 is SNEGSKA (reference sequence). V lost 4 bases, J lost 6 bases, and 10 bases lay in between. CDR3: CSANLPPNIQYF. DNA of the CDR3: TGCAGTGCTAACCTGCCACCAAACATTCAGTACTTC.

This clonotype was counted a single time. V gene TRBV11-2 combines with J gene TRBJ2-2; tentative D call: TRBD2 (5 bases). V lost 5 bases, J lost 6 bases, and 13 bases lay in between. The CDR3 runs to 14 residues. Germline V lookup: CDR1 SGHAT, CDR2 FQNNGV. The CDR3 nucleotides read TGTGCCAGCAGCCGAAGACGGGGATCCGGGGAGCTGTTTTTT. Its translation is CASSRRRGSGELFF.

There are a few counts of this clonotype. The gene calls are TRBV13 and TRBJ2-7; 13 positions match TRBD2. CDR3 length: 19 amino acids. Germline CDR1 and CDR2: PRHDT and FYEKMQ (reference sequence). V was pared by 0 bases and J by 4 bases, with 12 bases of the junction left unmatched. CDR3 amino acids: CASSLGSILAGGRSYEQYF. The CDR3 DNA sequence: TGTGCCAGCAGCTTAGGCTCTATACTAGCGGGAGGGCGAAGTTACGAGCAGTACTTC.

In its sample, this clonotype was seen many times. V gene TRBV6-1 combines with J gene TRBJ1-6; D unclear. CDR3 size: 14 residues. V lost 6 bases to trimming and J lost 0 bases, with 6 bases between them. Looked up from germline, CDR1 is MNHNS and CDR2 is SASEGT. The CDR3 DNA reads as TGTGCCAGCAGGTCAAGCTCCTATAATTCACCCCTCCACTTT. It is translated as CASRSSSYNSPLHF.

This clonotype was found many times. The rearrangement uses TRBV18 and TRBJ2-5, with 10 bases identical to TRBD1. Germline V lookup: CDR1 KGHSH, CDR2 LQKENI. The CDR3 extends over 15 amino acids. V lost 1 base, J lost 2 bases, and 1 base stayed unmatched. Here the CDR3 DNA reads TGTGCCAGCTCACCACGGACAGGGGGGCAAGAGACCCAGTACTTC. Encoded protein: CASSPRTGGQETQYF.

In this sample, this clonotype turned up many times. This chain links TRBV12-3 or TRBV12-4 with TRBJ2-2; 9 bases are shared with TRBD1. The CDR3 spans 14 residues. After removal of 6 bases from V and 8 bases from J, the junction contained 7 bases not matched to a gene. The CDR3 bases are TGTGCCAGCAGGGGGACAGGGATTACGGGGGAGCTGTTTTTT. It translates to CASRGTGITGELFF.